A single T cell receptor beta chain is shown here with its context. The specificity of this receptor is unknown. Base qualities were left out, and no much larger clone turns up one base away. This record comes from a study of PD-1 blockade in classical Hodgkin lymphoma (dated by TCRdb to the early 2020s). About the investigation overall: Nivolumab dosing was 3 mg/kg intravenously every 2 weeks, continuing until either disease progression or unacceptable toxicity. A peripheral blood immune signature of response to PD-1 blockade in classical Hodgkin lymphoma was defined using TCR beta sequencing and CyTOF. The study at large found these results: Trial patients with a complete response had baseline diversity similar to that of newly diagnosed patients, while partial responders and progressors had significantly lower diversity. By C4D1, a significant rise was seen in CD4+ TCR diversity but not in CD8+ TCR diversity (p=0.0027 vs p=0.16), and the rise was most apparent among complete responders (p=0.02). Newly diagnosed patients were reported to have lower baseline TCR diversity than healthy donors, and relapsed/refractory patients were reported to have lower baseline TCR diversity still. Only a single clinical trial cohort was studied, and what caused the repertoire differences, possibly disease activity or prior therapy, remained undefined. Lower diversity was seen in patients whose nivolumab began less than 1 year after ASCT, and these patients were left out of later analyses so that immune reconstitution would not confound the results.

The time point label, read with the paper, signifies: cycle 4 day 1 (C4D1), after more than five weeks of nivolumab. All trial patients had relapsed after autologous stem cell transplantation, with cohorts A, B and C differing in prior brentuximab vedotin exposure. The trial cohort comprised some 60 patients with relapsed/refractory classical Hodgkin lymphoma whose best overall responses were complete response, partial response or progressive disease. Single-agent nivolumab was administered to trial patients in the multi-cohort phase II CheckMate 205 trial. An independent review committee assessed best overall response using the 2007 International Working Group response criteria. PBMCs from the trial were collected at three points: immediately before nivolumab initiation (C1D1), and during therapy at cycle 2 day 1 and cycle 4 day 1. Peripheral blood was collected in 8 mL Vacutainer Cell Preparation Tubes, from which PBMCs were isolated by centrifugation and then cryopreserved.

Genomic DNA was isolated using the Qiagen DNeasy kit from unsorted PBMCs as well as from negatively selected CD4+ and CD8+ fractions. Using primers that anneal to V and J segments, immunoSEQ multiplex PCR amplified the TCR beta CDR3 regions. A synthetic immune receptor repertoire was used to minimize amplification bias, and any residual bias was removed computationally once sequencing was done. Per the authors' processing: Custom Python scripts were used to quantify repertoire diversity as the Shannon entropy index. Unsorted, CD4+ and CD8+ repertoires were analyzed separately, except in combined analyses where CD4+ and CD8+ sequences were merged in silico. Clonal expansion was defined as a frequency increase of at least 2-fold after treatment compared with C1D1, and clones undetected at baseline were assigned a pseudocount of 0.5. Clones with 0 or 1 copy at C1D1 were classified as singleton clones, and clones with 2 or more copies were classified as non-singleton clones. Clones expanded in unsorted samples were labelled as CD4+, CD8+ or unknown by matching protein sequences in sorted samples from the same patient. Diversity changes from C1D1 to C4D1 were tested in paired samples using Wilcoxon tests. Held by TCRdb, this immuneACCESS table contains in-frame sequences only and omits some clones. Under half of the omission traces to an unresolved V gene where checked; the cause of the rest is unknown. V and J calls and clone size come straight from that table; D and trimming were deduced from the DNA. The sample table holds 100,000 or so clones, of which roughly 87% were seen once. The ten top clones hold roughly 20% of the sample.

The V and J ends are trimmed by 6 bases and 6 bases, leaving 12 bases between them. The germline V gene (reference sequence) yields MNHNY for CDR1 and SVGAGI for CDR2. From cysteine to phenylalanine, the CDR3 is 12 amino acids long. Left in the record is the CDR3 DNA by itself, 36 bases read in frame from the first base. Source: peripheral blood mononuclear cells (PBMCs), taken before the fourth cycle of nivolumab. This clonotype was obtained from a human donor with classical Hodgkin lymphoma. Recombination connected TRBV6-6 to TRBJ2-7; possibly the D gene is TRBD2, per 6 matching bases. DNA sequence: TGTGCCAGCAGACGGGGGTTGGCCGAGCAGTACTTC. Its protein product is CASRRGLAEQYF.